This TCR beta chain was identified during a study of shared clonotypes between healthy human individuals. Whole-study results and caveats: An expected dependence of interdonor clonotype sharing on sequencing depth was noted. Only blood was sampled; tissue repertoires likely differ.

Every immunoSEQ plate was one replicate of a subset's evenly spread DNA. Unsorted PBMC DNA sequencing spanned ten immunoSEQ deep assay plates. Assay used: immunoSEQ multiplex PCR; TCRdb lists only in-frame clones, some missing. The profile shows about 480,000 clones, 79% of them singletons. Details on this clone: As yet, its antigen is unknown.

This receptor was identified in a woman in her forties in good health. Some clones in this sample may be carry-over from other donors' samples. Sequencing used PBMCs.

CDR3: CASSFIDRGLGEQYF. CDR3 bases: TGTGCCAGCAGTTTTATTGACAGGGGGTTGGGCGAGCAGTACTTC. This chain joins TRBV27 and TRBJ2-7; 9 bases are a match to TRBD1. CDR3 length: 15 amino acids. V shed 3 bases, J shed 6 bases, and the junction held 9 bases outside the gene matches. Germline V gives CDR1 MNHEY, CDR2 SMNVEV (reference sequence).